The entry that follows covers one T cell receptor (beta chain) sequence. Its target is not known. CDR1 and CDR2 (germline): MGHRA, YSYEKL. V lost 6 bases to trimming and J lost 8 bases; unmatched junction nucleotides: 10. The CDR3 is 14 amino acids. The method was immunoSEQ multiplex PCR; TCRdb's version includes in-frame clones alone and lacks a portion of them. The table shows 2 million or so clones, with about 95% occurring only once. As defined, naive CD8 cells were CD45RO-negative and positively selected for CCR7, with terminally differentiated effector memory CD45RA+ cells excluded. The data derive from a study of shared clonotypes between healthy human individuals. Overall study results and limits: Among four donors, approximately 4.6% of naive CD4 clonotypes were found in common. Having only a few donors restricted how much genetic and exposure-history diversity was captured. Against clonotypes common to all four donors, non-shared ones had lower generation probabilities. How much donors shared clonotypes was expected to be affected by sequencing depth.

The specimen was naive CD8+ T cells sorted from blood. The V call is TRBV4-1, the J call TRBJ2-1, with 7 bases fitting TRBD1. The source is a man between 18 and 35 years old in good health. In DNA form, the CDR3 reads TGCGCCAGCAGGTCACAGGGGACCTCCTATGAGCAGTTCTTC. Translated: CASRSQGTSYEQFF.